The 30 T cell receptor beta chains below come from one sample, sequenced in a study of preoperative IRX-2 immunotherapy in early breast cancer. Regarding treatment: preoperative locoregional IRX-2 cytokine immunotherapy. Assay used: immunoSEQ multiplex PCR; TCRdb lists only in-frame clones, some missing. This sample carries about 5,600 clones, 55% to 80% of them seen once, and the ten largest clones take 11%. The material was tumor tissue, obtained before IRX-2 immunotherapy. All receptors come from a human donor with breast cancer.

This clone has a single count. CDR3 nucleotides: TGTGCCAGCAGCTTAGGGCCGTGGCGGGAGGGGCAGGGCAATGAGCAGTTCTTC. It yields the protein CASSLGPWREGQGNEQFF. This sequence joins TRBV7-1 and TRBJ2-1; TRBD2 agrees at 9 bases. TRBV7-1 has ORF status, its function being uncertain. The CDR3 runs to 18 residues. The V segment lost 4 bases and the J segment 6 bases; nucleotides outside the gene matches: 16.

This clone was detected only a few times. Here the CDR3 DNA reads TGTGCCAGCAGTTACGCAGGGGGCTTTCAGCCCCAGCATTTT. Amino acid sequence: CASSYAGGFQPQHF. The V and J genes are TRBV6-8 and TRBJ1-5, with TRBD1 matching over 8 bases. The CDR3 is 14 amino acids. CDR1 is MNHGY and CDR2 is SAAAGT in the germline V gene. J gave up 6 bases and V 2 bases, and 3 bases lay outside the gene matches.

Only a few counts were recorded for this clone. The chain couples TRBV19 to TRBJ1-1; a weak D match, TRBD1 (5 bases). CDR3 size: 15 residues. Trimming pared 6 bases from V and 0 bases from J, leaving 14 bases between. Germline values: CDR1 LNHDA, CDR2 SQIVND (reference sequence). The CDR3 sequence is CASRKDGGMNTEAFF. DNA for the CDR3: TGTGCCAGTAGGAAGGACGGGGGGATGAACACTGAAGCTTTCTTT. Full variable domain (rest looked up from reference TRBV19 and TRBJ1-1): DGGITQSPKYLFRKEGQNVTLSCEQNLNHDAMYWYRQDPGQGLRLIYYSQIVNDFQKGDIAEGYSVSREKKESFPLTVTSAQKNPTAFYLCASRKDGGMNTEAFFGQGTRLTVV.

This rearrangement joins TRBV19 to TRBJ2-1, with D possibly being TRBD2 (5 bases). Per the germline V gene, CDR1 is LNHDA and CDR2 is SQIVND (reference sequence). The CDR3 is made up of 15 amino acids. V was pared by 3 bases and J by 7 bases, with 16 bases between. CDR3 sequence reads: CASSMRATGVNEQFF. The CDR3 DNA is TGTGCCAGTAGTATGAGGGCCACGGGTGTTAATGAGCAGTTCTTC.

This chain's CDR3 is CASTPGQGIDTQYF. The CDR3 region has the DNA TGTGCCAGCACTCCGGGACAGGGAATTGATACGCAGTATTTT. The genes are TRBV11-3 and TRBJ2-3; 9 bases are a match to TRBD1. V lost 7 bases and J lost 6; bases outside the gene matches: 8. The V gene's germline CDR1 is SGHNT and CDR2 YENEEA. The CDR3 sequence is 14 residues long.

The DNA for the CDR3 is TGTGCCAGCTCACGATCGCGGGACAGGGGGCTGATTGAAGCTTTCTTT. Encoded protein: CASSRSRDRGLIEAFF. The rearrangement links TRBV18 to TRBJ1-1; TRBD1 agrees at 12 bases. Germline V gene lookup returns CDR1 KGHSH and CDR2 LQKENI. V was pared by 4 bases and J by 7 bases, with 10 bases of the junction left unmatched. There are 16 residues in the CDR3.

V usage is TRBV29-1 and J usage is TRBJ1-2, with D possibly being TRBD1 (6 bases). CDR3 length: 13 residues. The germline CDR1 and CDR2 sequences are SQVTM and ANQGSEA. Trimming removed 3 bases at V and 7 bases at J, with 15 bases between. DNA for the CDR3: TGCAGCGTTGAGGGGTCAGGGGCCGGTGGCTACACCTTC. Encoded protein: CSVEGSGAGGYTF.

The J gene is TRBJ1-1, the V gene TRBV29-1; 9 bases match TRBD1. V was pared by 0 bases and J by 4 bases, with 6 bases of the junction left unmatched. The CDR3 sequence is 15 residues long. Germline-derived CDR1 and CDR2 are SQVTM and ANQGSEA. The CDR3 DNA is TGCAGCGTTGAAGATCTTGGGACAGGGCGCACTGAAGCTTTCTTT. Translating it yields CSVEDLGTGRTEAFF.

This chain links TRBV6-8 with TRBJ1-1; 10 bases agree with TRBD1. This CDR3 has 15 residues. Losses at the gene ends were 5 bases for V and 5 bases for J; bases not matched to a gene: 8. CDR1 and CDR2 from the germline V gene are MNHGY and SAAAGT. CDR3 DNA: TGTGCCAGCAGTCCCCTCGACAGGGGGCTGACTGAAGCTTTCTTT. This codes for CASSPLDRGLTEAFF.

The V call is TRBV6-8, the J call TRBJ2-7; TRBD2 matches 7 bases. J lost 2 bases, V lost 5 bases, and 15 bases had no gene match. Germline V gene lookup returns CDR1 MNHGY and CDR2 SAAAGT. This CDR3 is 17 amino acids long. CDR3 DNA sequence: TGTGCCAGCAGTGGGGGGGGACCGGGAACTAGACCCTACGAGCAGTACTTC. Protein sequence: CASSGGGPGTRPYEQYF.

This chain links TRBV8-2 with TRBJ2-5; TRBD2 is taken as the D call from the table, unchecked against the DNA. TRBV8-2 is reported as a pseudogene. This CDR3 region has 15 residues. The CDR3 loop is CASSLRPSGIVTQYF. For the CDR3, the DNA is TGTGCCAGCAGTTTAAGGCCTAGCGGGATTGTGACCCAGTACTTC.

The V gene is TRBV19, the J gene TRBJ2-6, with D perhaps matching TRBD1 (6 bases). The V end lost 1 base, the J end lost 2 bases, and 9 bases lay between the germline ends. CDR1 and CDR2 (germline): LNHDA, SQIVND (reference sequence). The CDR3 runs 16 residues. CDR3 DNA: TGTGCCAGTAGTATAGTCGGGACAACTGGGGCCAACGTCCTGACTTTC. It encodes CASSIVGTTGANVLTF.

This clone was counted between two and nine times. The chain couples TRBV19 to TRBJ1-1, with D perhaps matching TRBD1 (6 bases). The CDR3 runs to 15 residues. Germline V gives CDR1 LNHDA, CDR2 SQIVND (reference sequence). V gave up 6 bases and J gave up 1 base, with 15 bases separating them. The CDR3 region is CASRRSGTKNTEAFF. The CDR3 coding sequence is TGTGCCAGTAGAAGATCCGGGACAAAGAACACTGAAGCTTTCTTT.

This chain uses TRBV28 with TRBJ1-2, with TRBD1 as a possible D gene (5 bases). CDR3 length: 14 residues. CDR1 is MDHEN, CDR2 SYDVKM, per germline. V lost 5 bases and J 4 bases, leaving 14 bases between the germline ends. This chain's CDR3 is CASSVEGEAYGYTF. The CDR3 DNA sequence: TGTGCCAGCAGTGTGGAAGGGGAGGCCTATGGCTACACCTTC.

This chain connects TRBV19 to TRBJ1-2; 8 nucleotides align to TRBD1. This CDR3 has 17 residues. Germline assignment: CDR1 LNHDA and CDR2 SQIVND (reference sequence). V was pared by 4 bases and J by 0 bases, with 10 bases of the junction left unmatched. Written as DNA, the CDR3 is TGTGCCAGTAGTAAACGGACAGGGTCTCCGTCTAACTATGGCTACACCTTC. Translated: CASSKRTGSPSNYGYTF.

This chain links TRBV6-8 with TRBJ2-6; D gene unclear. The ends were cut back, 10 bases at V and 1 base at J, with 14 bases in the middle. Germline V gene lookup returns CDR1 MNHGY and CDR2 SAAAGT. The CDR3 sequence is 15 residues long. CDR3: CAISLHLSGANVLTF. CDR3 bases: TGTGCCATCTCCCTCCATCTTTCTGGGGCCAACGTCCTGACTTTC.

The chain links TRBV5-1 to TRBJ2-3, with 8 bases identical to TRBD1. The germline V gene encodes CDR1 SGHRS and CDR2 YFSETQ. The ends lost 9 bases at V and 1 base at J; junction bases unmatched: 7. The length of the CDR3 is 14 residues. The CDR3 nucleotides read TGCGCCACCAAGACAGGGGCGGGCACAGATACGCAGTATTTT. It specifies CATKTGAGTDTQYF.

The chain employs TRBV19 and TRBJ2-2; 8 bases match TRBD2. There are 15 residues in the CDR3. Trimming at V came to 8 bases and at J to 7 bases, leaving 12 bases not matched to a gene. CDR1 LNHDA and CDR2 SQIVND come from the germline V gene (reference sequence). For the CDR3, the DNA is TGTGCCAGTCGGGAGGGGCAGAGGGTCCACGGGGAGCTGTTTTTT. Its protein product is CASREGQRVHGELFF.

The gene calls are TRBV5-1 and TRBJ2-1, with unresolved D. Germline values: CDR1 SGHRS, CDR2 YFSETQ. The CDR3 is 15 amino acids. Trimming left V 0 bases short and J 7 bases short, with 14 bases between. The CDR3 nucleotides read TGCGCCAGCAGCTTGGCCGAACCCGGGTGGAATGAGCAGTTCTTC. Translated: CASSLAEPGWNEQFF.

The genes are TRBV5-1 and TRBJ1-1; D is unclear. Per the germline V gene, CDR1 is SGHRS and CDR2 is YFSETQ. The CDR3 runs 16 residues. The V end was cut by 0 bases, the J end by 1 base, with 13 bases between. CDR3 in DNA: TGCGCCAGCAGCTTGGGAGTGCAGGTCCAGAACACTGAAGCTTTCTTT. It yields the protein CASSLGVQVQNTEAFF.

This rearrangement joins TRBV19 to TRBJ1-1, with D maybe TRBD1 (6 bases). This CDR3 spans 15 amino acids. Trimming removed 3 bases from V and 4 bases from J, with 15 bases in between. CDR1 and CDR2 (germline): LNHDA, SQIVND (reference sequence). As DNA, the CDR3 is TGTGCCAGTAGTATGATGGGGGCTGGGGCCACTGAAGCTTTCTTT. As protein: CASSMMGAGATEAFF.

This clone was recorded a few times. This sequence joins TRBV6-8 and TRBJ2-3; TRBD2 matches at 9 bases. CDR3 length: 18 amino acids. CDR1 MNHGY and CDR2 SAAAGT come from the germline V gene. V lost 5 bases to trimming and J lost 2 bases; unmatched junction nucleotides: 14. The CDR3 nucleotides are TGTGCCAGCAGTCCCCCTAGCGGGAACAGGTCCCCCACAGATACGCAGTATTTT. Translating it yields CASSPPSGNRSPTDTQYF.

The rearrangement joins TRBV15 to TRBJ1-1, with D perhaps matching TRBD1 (5 bases). Germline V gene sequence: CDR1 LNHNV, CDR2 YYDKDF (reference sequence). With 7 bases removed from V and 7 bases from J, the gap between germline ends came to 19 bases. This CDR3 comprises 14 residues. This CDR3 reads CATTPGGNYNEAFF. Written as DNA, the CDR3 is TGTGCCACCACCCCGGGGGGGAACTATAATGAAGCTTTCTTT.

This clone showed up just a few times. CDR3 region: CASSYSSGEDQPQHF. CDR3 coding DNA: TGTGCCAGCAGTTACTCGTCAGGGGAGGATCAGCCCCAGCATTTT. The V gene is TRBV6-8, the J gene TRBJ1-5; D perhaps matches TRBD1 (6 bases). There are 15 residues in the CDR3. CDR1 is MNHGY and CDR2 is SAAAGT in the germline V gene. Deletions cut 0 bases from V and 5 bases from J, with 11 bases between.

The J gene is TRBJ2-7, the V gene TRBV28, with 8 bases matching TRBD1. The CDR3 totals 15 residues. The germline CDR1 and CDR2 sequences are MDHEN and SYDVKM. V trimming: 5 bases; J trimming: 2 bases; junction bases outside the gene matches: 8. The chain's CDR3 is CASSQGDRPTYEQYF. CDR3 coding DNA: TGTGCCAGCAGTCAAGGGGACAGGCCAACCTACGAGCAGTACTTC.

This clone was seen a handful of times. This chain links TRBV7-1 with TRBJ2-5; a possible D gene is TRBD2 (6 bases). TRBV7-1 has ORF status, its function being uncertain. The CDR3 is 14 residues long. Trimming pared 4 bases from V and 4 bases from J, leaving 13 bases between. CDR3 nucleotide sequence: TGTGCCAGCAGCTTAACGCCGGGAGTAGAGACCCAGTACTTC. Its protein product is CASSLTPGVETQYF.

The chain couples TRBV6-8 to TRBJ2-7; a weak D match, TRBD2 (6 bases). The V end was cut by 7 bases, the J end by 1 base, with 14 bases between. Germline V gives CDR1 MNHGY, CDR2 SAAAGT. This CDR3 comprises 14 residues. CDR3 in amino acids: CASKGGPQSYEQYF. CDR3 bases: TGTGCCAGCAAAGGAGGGCCTCAGTCCTACGAGCAGTACTTC.

J is TRBJ2-1 and V is TRBV11-3; TRBD2 aligns across 8 bases. Germline assignment: CDR1 SGHNT and CDR2 YENEEA. Trimming cost V 1 base and J 4 bases; bases outside gene matches: 15. The length of the CDR3 is 19 residues. The CDR3 region is CASSLGLFLAGRRYNEQFF. The CDR3 DNA is TGTGCCAGCAGCTTAGGTCTTTTCTTAGCGGGACGACGATACAATGAGCAGTTCTTC.

The chain uses TRBV19 and TRBJ2-5; unclear D gene. Trimming left V 3 bases short and J 1 base short, with 0 bases between. Germline lookup yields CDR1 LNHDA and CDR2 SQIVND (reference sequence). The CDR3 runs to 11 residues. CDR3 in DNA: TGTGCCAGTAGTATCCAAGAGACCCAGTACTTC. Amino acid sequence: CASSIQETQYF.

V is TRBV19 and J is TRBJ2-6, with D hard to call. The length of the CDR3 is 15 residues. Trimming took off 8 bases at V and 0 bases at J, with 11 bases between the two ends. Germline loops: CDR1 LNHDA, CDR2 SQIVND (reference sequence). CDR3 loop: CASYPTFSGANVLTF. CDR3 in DNA: TGTGCCAGTTATCCCACCTTCTCTGGGGCCAACGTCCTGACTTTC.